The 30 T cell receptor beta chains given below trace back to one sample, sequenced in a study of blood T cell repertoires in COVID-19. Measured with immunoSEQ multiplex PCR; TCRdb has only the in-frame clones, and not every one. The sample shows roughly 53,000 clones, 75% to 80% of them seen only once. Source material: peripheral blood. The receptor source for this set is a man aged 45-60 years with active or convalescent COVID-19.

In this sample, this clone turned up once. The chain has TRBV7-2 and TRBJ2-7; 8 nucleotides align to TRBD1. The CDR3 has 17 amino acids. The V and J ends lost 5 bases and 2 bases, in that order; junction bases with no gene match: 14. Germline V gene lookup returns CDR1 SGHTA and CDR2 FQGNSA. CDR3 protein: CASSHFVDRGFPYEQYF. The CDR3, as DNA: TGTGCCAGCAGCCACTTCGTCGACAGGGGATTCCCCTACGAGCAGTACTTC.

A few counts support this clone. This chain joins TRBV11-2 and TRBJ2-7; D unresolved. Germline V gene sequence: CDR1 SGHAT, CDR2 FQNNGV. V was clipped by 3 bases and J by 10 bases, with 13 bases between them. The CDR3 extends over 12 amino acids. CDR3 sequence (DNA): TGTGCCAGCAGCTTGGAGACCCAGCGACAGTACTTC. As protein: CASSLETQRQYF.

The J gene is TRBJ2-1, the V gene TRBV19; 7 bases are a match to TRBD2. In germline, CDR1 is LNHDA, CDR2 SQIVND (reference sequence). The CDR3 is 13 residues long. After removal of 5 bases from V and 9 bases from J, the junction contained 7 bases not matched to a gene. The CDR3 DNA follows: TGTGCCAGTAGTGTAAGGAGCGGGATTGAGCAGTTCTTC. Translation gives CASSVRSGIEQFF.

This clone was seen a few times. This chain uses TRBV19 with TRBJ2-2, with D perhaps TRBD2 (5 bases). Germline-derived CDR1 and CDR2 are LNHDA and SQIVND (reference sequence). The CDR3 spans 18 residues. V shed 1 base and J shed 7 bases, with 22 bases lying between them. In nucleotides, the CDR3 is TGTGCCAGTAGTATAGGTCGCCTGGGAGCCGTGGGTGGCGGGGAGCTGTTTTTT. Its protein is CASSIGRLGAVGGGELFF. Full variable domain (rest looked up from reference TRBV19 and TRBJ2-2): DGGITQSPKYLFRKEGQNVTLSCEQNLNHDAMYWYRQDPGQGLRLIYYSQIVNDFQKGDIAEGYSVSREKKESFPLTVTSAQKNPTAFYLCASSIGRLGAVGGGELFFGEGSRLTVL.

The table lists this clone with a few counts. The genes are TRBV5-6 and TRBJ1-2; the D is unclear. CDR1 and CDR2 from the germline V gene are SGHDT and YYEEEE. This CDR3 has 13 amino acids. Trimming removed 5 bases from V and 6 bases from J, with 14 bases in between. The CDR3 DNA reads TGTGCCAGCAGTTTCCCCGGTGAGAATGGCTACACCTTC. Residues: CASSFPGENGYTF.

The V and J genes are TRBV12-3 or TRBV12-4 and TRBJ2-4, with 8 positions matching TRBD1. With 1 base clipped from V and 15 bases from J, the junction kept 8 bases outside the gene matches. The CDR3 contains 13 residues. The CDR3 loop reads CASSLVRAGGAYF. Written as DNA, the CDR3 is TGTGCCAGCAGTTTAGTTCGGGCAGGGGGCGCGTACTTC.

The rearrangement joins TRBV25-1 to TRBJ1-5, with D uncertain. The CDR3 sequence is 14 residues long. From germline, CDR1 is MGHDK and CDR2 SYGVNS. V was trimmed by 6 bases and J by 3 bases, leaving 12 bases between them. DNA of the CDR3: TGTGCCAGCAGCTCGGGCGGGGACAATCAGCCCCAGCATTTT. This translates into CASSSGGDNQPQHF.

The J gene is TRBJ2-7, the V gene TRBV5-1, with D possibly matching TRBD1 (6 bases). The V gene lost 1 base and the J gene lost 7 bases, with 12 bases spanning the gap. The CDR3 is 13 residues long. CDR1 and CDR2 from the germline V gene are SGHRS and YFSETQ. The CDR3 DNA follows: TGCGCCAGCAGCTTGTCAGGGGATAGGGAGCAGTACTTC. Translating it yields CASSLSGDREQYF.

V gene TRBV19 combines with J gene TRBJ2-5, with D perhaps matching TRBD1 (6 bases). The CDR3 has 14 amino acids. Trimming removed 5 bases from V and 1 base from J, with 11 bases in between. Germline CDR1 and CDR2: LNHDA and SQIVND (reference sequence). The CDR3 is CASSPRTAQETQYF. The CDR3 nucleotides are TGTGCCAGTAGTCCACGGACAGCCCAAGAGACCCAGTACTTC. The full variable domain, its missing parts supplied by reference TRBV19 and TRBJ2-5, is DGGITQSPKYLFRKEGQNVTLSCEQNLNHDAMYWYRQDPGQGLRLIYYSQIVNDFQKGDIAEGYSVSREKKESFPLTVTSAQKNPTAFYLCASSPRTAQETQYFGPGTRLLVL.

The genes are TRBV7-9 and TRBJ1-1; D remains ambiguous. This CDR3 region has 18 residues. CDR1 is SEHNR, CDR2 FQNEAQ, per germline (reference sequence). Trimming took 4 bases from V and 0 from J, leaving 21 bases between them. The CDR3, as DNA: TGTGCCAGCAGCTCCCAGCTTTACGGGAATAACATGAACACTGAAGCTTTCTTT. It translates to CASSSQLYGNNMNTEAFF.

The chain employs TRBV6-2 or TRBV6-3 and TRBJ1-5; D gene unclear. The CDR3 runs to 15 residues. Germline assignment: CDR1 MNHEY and CDR2 SVGEGT. V lost 2 bases and J 0 bases, leaving 8 bases between the germline ends. DNA of the CDR3: TGTGCCAGCAGTTACCCGGGATATAGCAATCAGCCCCAGCATTTT. Translation gives CASSYPGYSNQPQHF.

V is TRBV15 and J is TRBJ1-2, with 8 bases fitting TRBD1. Germline CDR1 reads LNHNV; CDR2 reads YYDKDF (reference sequence). V gave up 0 bases and J gave up 6 bases; unmatched junction bases: 6. The CDR3 totals 15 residues. The CDR3 here is CATSRDRQGSDGYTF. CDR3 sequence (DNA): TGTGCCACCAGCAGAGACAGACAGGGGAGCGATGGCTACACCTTC.

The chain links TRBV18 to TRBJ1-2, with TRBD1 identical over 8 bases. Germline V lookup: CDR1 KGHSH, CDR2 LQKENI. The J segment lost 8 bases and the V segment lost 5 bases, leaving 13 bases of the junction unmatched. This CDR3 contains 15 residues. The CDR3 sequence: CASSSSPDRAGGYTF. CDR3 nucleotides: TGTGCCAGCTCATCTTCCCCGGACAGGGCCGGGGGCTACACCTTC.

This clone was seen more than once but under ten times. V gene TRBV2 combines with J gene TRBJ2-3; weak D call: TRBD2 (6 bases). V lost 8 bases and J lost 4, with 16 bases in between. From germline, CDR1 is SNHLY and CDR2 FYNNEI. This CDR3 is built from 14 residues. The DNA for the CDR3 is TGTGCCAGCGGGATAGGAGGGAACGCAGATACGCAGTATTTT. Its protein is CASGIGGNADTQYF.

The V call is TRBV5-4, the J call TRBJ2-1, with 10 bases fitting TRBD1. This CDR3 has 17 amino acids. Germline assignment: CDR1 SGHNT and CDR2 YYREEE (reference sequence). V shed 0 bases and J 7 bases; nucleotides not matched to a gene: 10. CDR3 region: CASSLGVNRDRGNEQFF. CDR3 coding DNA: TGTGCCAGCAGCTTGGGGGTCAACCGGGACAGGGGAAATGAGCAGTTCTTC.

J is TRBJ1-5 and V is TRBV6-6, with 7 positions matching TRBD1. The junction had 2 bases not matched to a gene; V was cut back by 6 bases and J by 0 bases. The CDR3 loop spans 14 amino acids. Germline CDR1 is MNHNY and CDR2 is SVGAGI (reference sequence). CDR3 bases: TGTGCCAGCAGGTACAGGGGTAGCAATCAGCCCCAGCATTTT. Encoded protein: CASRYRGSNQPQHF.

DNA of the CDR3: TGTGCCAGCAGCTTAGTGGCGGGCGGGTCAGATACGCAGTATTTT. This translates into CASSLVAGGSDTQYF. The V gene is TRBV7-2, the J gene TRBJ2-3; weak D call: TRBD2 (5 bases). The V end lost 1 base, the J end lost 4 bases, and 12 bases lay between the germline ends. CDR3 size: 15 residues. Germline V lookup: CDR1 SGHTA, CDR2 FQGNSA.

This chain joins TRBV7-3 and TRBJ2-3; 7 nucleotides match TRBD2. This CDR3 has 14 amino acids. Losses at the gene ends were 4 bases for V and 4 bases for J; bases not matched to a gene: 5. Per germline, CDR1 SGHTA and CDR2 FQGTGA. DNA for the CDR3: TGTGCCAGCAGCTCACGGACTAGTCCAGATACGCAGTATTTT. It translates to CASSSRTSPDTQYF. Full variable domain (missing parts from reference TRBV7-3 and TRBJ2-3): GAGVSQTPSNKVTEKGKYVELRCDPISGHTALYWYRQSLGQGPEFLIYFQGTGAADDSGLPNDRFFAVRPEGSVSTLKIQRTERGDSAVYLCASSSRTSPDTQYFGPGTRLTVL.

The J gene is TRBJ2-3, the V gene TRBV2; the match to TRBD2 covers 10 bases. Germline CDR1 and CDR2: SNHLY and FYNNEI. J was trimmed by 2 bases and V by 7 bases; bases with no gene match: 6. CDR3 length: 15 residues. CDR3 loop: CASTKTSGNTDTQYF. As DNA, the CDR3 is TGTGCCAGCACGAAAACTAGCGGGAACACAGATACGCAGTATTTT.

This clone was observed once. V usage is TRBV5-1 and J usage is TRBJ1-1; possibly TRBD1 for D (5 bases). Trimming pared 4 bases from V and 5 bases from J, leaving 18 bases between. The CDR3 is 15 amino acids. Per germline, CDR1 SGHRS and CDR2 YFSETQ. The CDR3: CASSSEPRGDTEAFF. The CDR3, as DNA: TGCGCCAGCAGCAGCGAGCCAAGGGGCGATACTGAAGCTTTCTTT. The whole variable domain, remainder taken from reference TRBV5-1 and TRBJ1-1, is KAGVTQTPRYLIKTRGQQVTLSCSPISGHRSVSWYQQTPGQGLQFLFEYFSETQRNKGNFPGRFSGRQFSNSRSEMNVSTLELGDSALYLCASSSEPRGDTEAFFGQGTRLTVV.

This chain connects TRBV5-1 to TRBJ1-3, with D possibly matching TRBD1 (5 bases). Trimming took 1 base from V and 4 from J, leaving 12 bases between them. Per the germline V gene, CDR1 is SGHRS and CDR2 is YFSETQ. The CDR3 is 15 residues long. The CDR3 nucleotides read TGCGCCAGCAGCTTGTCCGGGGGGAGAGGAAACACCATATATTTT. Amino acid sequence: CASSLSGGRGNTIYF.

The rearrangement links TRBV2 to TRBJ1-4; D is unresolved. This CDR3 contains 20 residues. Looked up from germline, CDR1 is SNHLY and CDR2 is FYNNEI. Trimming removed 2 bases from V and 0 bases from J, with 22 bases in between. CDR3 loop: CASSELARITNLATNEKLFF. CDR3 nucleotide sequence: TGTGCCAGCAGTGAATTGGCTCGGATTACCAACCTAGCAACTAATGAAAAACTGTTTTTT.

This clone was counted once. The rearrangement uses TRBV6-5 and TRBJ2-2, with a possible D match to TRBD1 (5 bases). The V gene's germline CDR1 is MNHEY and CDR2 SVGAGI. The V and J ends lost 6 bases and 9 bases respectively, with 11 bases between them. This CDR3 contains 12 residues. CDR3 coding DNA: TGTGCCAGCAGGTCCGACAGCCGGGAGCTGTTTTTT. Protein sequence: CASRSDSRELFF.

This clone appeared a few times. The V and J genes are TRBV5-6 and TRBJ2-7; weak D call: TRBD2 (6 bases). The V gene lost 6 bases and the J gene lost 6 bases, with 22 bases spanning the gap. Looked up from germline, CDR1 is SGHDT and CDR2 is YYEEEE. This CDR3 region has 15 residues. CDR3 in DNA: TGTGCCAGCATATTGCAGGGCTGGGGGAGGTCCGAGCAGTACTTC. Translated, it gives CASILQGWGRSEQYF.

This clone was counted once. This rearrangement joins TRBV24-1 to TRBJ2-3; D is perhaps TRBD2 (5 bases). Germline V gene data show CDR1 as KGHDR and CDR2 as SFDVKD. The V and J ends lost 3 bases and 0 bases respectively, with 15 bases between them. The CDR3 sequence is 17 residues long. The CDR3 region is CATSDGSGGLSTDTQYF. The CDR3 DNA reads as TGTGCCACCAGTGATGGTAGTGGAGGTCTAAGCACAGATACGCAGTATTTT.

This chain connects TRBV7-9 to TRBJ1-2; no firm D call. This CDR3 contains 9 residues. In germline, CDR1 is SEHNR, CDR2 FQNEAQ (reference sequence). V was cut by 5 bases and J by 10 bases, with 5 bases left in between. The CDR3 loop is CASSRLYTF. In nucleotides, the CDR3 is TGTGCCAGCAGCCGACTCTACACCTTC.

The genes are TRBV19 and TRBJ2-1, with TRBD1 identical over 9 bases. The germline V gene encodes CDR1 LNHDA and CDR2 SQIVND (reference sequence). V shed 8 bases, J shed 5 bases, and the junction held 7 bases outside the gene matches. CDR3 length: 14 amino acids. In DNA form, the CDR3 reads TGTGCCAGTGGGAGGGGACAGGGCGACAATGAGCAGTTCTTC. This translates into CASGRGQGDNEQFF.

The CDR3 here is CASSTGQGRNEQFF. The CDR3 nucleotides read TGTGCCAGTAGTACGGGACAGGGGAGGAATGAGCAGTTCTTC. The chain has TRBV19 and TRBJ2-1; the match to TRBD1 covers 10 bases. The CDR3 runs 14 residues. The germline CDR1 and CDR2 sequences are LNHDA and SQIVND (reference sequence). J gave up 7 bases and V 4 bases, and 4 bases lay outside the gene matches.

J is TRBJ2-3 and V is TRBV19, with 8 bases lining up with TRBD2. V shed 5 bases, J shed 0 bases, and the junction held 4 bases outside the gene matches. The germline V gene encodes CDR1 LNHDA and CDR2 SQIVND (reference sequence). The CDR3 is made up of 15 amino acids. The CDR3 here is CASSSSSGSTDTQYF. The CDR3 region has the DNA TGTGCCAGTAGTTCCTCTAGCGGGAGCACAGATACGCAGTATTTT.

The gene calls are TRBV3-1 (or the pseudogene TRBV3-2) and TRBJ2-5; 12 bases are shared with TRBD2. The CDR3 extends over 18 amino acids. V gave up 4 bases and J gave up 4 bases; unmatched junction bases: 13. Germline CDR1 is LGHDT and CDR2 is YNNKEL (reference sequence). Here the CDR3 DNA reads TGTGCCAGCAGCCGAGAGTCTACTAGCGGGAGGATGAGAGAGACCCAGTACTTC. This encodes CASSRESTSGRMRETQYF.